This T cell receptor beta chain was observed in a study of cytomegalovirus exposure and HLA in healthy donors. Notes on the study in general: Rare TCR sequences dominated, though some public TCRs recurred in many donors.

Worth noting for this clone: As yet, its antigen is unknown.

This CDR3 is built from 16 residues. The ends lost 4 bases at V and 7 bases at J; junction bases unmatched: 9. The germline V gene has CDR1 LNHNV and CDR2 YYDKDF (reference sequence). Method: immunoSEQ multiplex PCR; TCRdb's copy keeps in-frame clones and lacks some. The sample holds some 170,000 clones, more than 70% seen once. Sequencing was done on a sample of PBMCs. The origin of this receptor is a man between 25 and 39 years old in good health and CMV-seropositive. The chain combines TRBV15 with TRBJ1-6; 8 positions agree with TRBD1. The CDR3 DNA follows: TGTGCCACCAGCAACTTTCCGGGACAGGTCAATTCACCCCTCCACTTT. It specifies CATSNFPGQVNSPLHF.